Presented here are 21 T cell receptor beta chains from one specimen sequenced in a study of T cells in Graves' hyperthyroidism and ophthalmopathy. Template material for amplifying TCR beta CDR3 regions consisted of RNA transcripts. A first-round RT-PCR of the TCR CDR3 used the HTBI primer set. Using its own MiXCR run on the multiplex PCR reads, TCRdb lists one record per CDR3 protein. Found here are some 350,000 distinct CDR3 sequences, around 14% of them singletons; the top ten hold roughly a quarter. Source material: blood. Receptors originate from a woman under 30 with Graves' hyperthyroidism that later progressed to Graves' ophthalmopathy.

This clonotype was detected ten times or more. The chain has TRBV28 and TRBJ2-3; D possibly uses TRBD1 or TRBD2 (6 bases each). Trimming took off 2 bases at V and 4 bases at J, with 10 bases between the two ends. Looked up from germline, CDR1 is MDHEN and CDR2 is SYDVKM. The CDR3 contains 14 residues. Here the CDR3 reads CASSLTGASDTQYF. The DNA for the CDR3 is TGTGCCAGCAGTTTAACGGGGGCGTCAGATACGCAGTATTTT.

This clonotype was counted ten times or more. The rearrangement links TRBV9 to TRBJ2-3, with 8 bases matching TRBD2. The V gene's germline CDR1 is SGDLS and CDR2 YYNGEE. The CDR3 extends over 17 amino acids. V dropped 0 bases and J dropped 4; count of bases not matched to a gene: 10. The CDR3 DNA follows: TGTGCCAGCAGCGTAGCCATTAGCGGGATGAGGGCAGATACGCAGTATTTT. Encoded protein: CASSVAISGMRADTQYF.

This clonotype was recorded many times. The rearrangement uses TRBV7-9 and TRBJ1-1; TRBD1 agrees at 7 bases. Per germline, CDR1 SEHNR and CDR2 FQNEAQ (reference sequence). The CDR3 is 16 amino acids. J gave up 5 bases and V 5 bases, and 14 bases lay outside the gene matches. The CDR3 nucleotides are TGTGCCAGCAGCCCCTACACCAGGAGGGGACAGACTGAAGCTTTCTTT. This codes for CASSPYTRRGQTEAFF.

The table lists this clonotype with many counts. The chain has TRBV5-5 and TRBJ1-5, with TRBD1 identical over 9 bases. This CDR3 is 14 amino acids long. Germline V lookup: CDR1 SGHKS, CDR2 YYEKEE (reference sequence). V dropped 4 bases and J dropped 7; count of bases not matched to a gene: 6. CDR3 DNA sequence: TGTGCCAGCAGCGCGGACAGGGGAGGGCAGCCCCAGCATTTT. Protein sequence: CASSADRGGQPQHF.

There are many counts of this clonotype. The chain couples TRBV6-5 to TRBJ1-1; D might be TRBD1 (6 bases). Trimming shortened V by 2 bases and J by 1 base, and 14 bases separated the two germline ends. This CDR3 has 16 residues. Germline CDR1 MNHEY, CDR2 SVGAGI. The chain's CDR3 is CASSYDPGAKNTEAFF. The CDR3, as DNA: TGTGCCAGCAGTTACGATCCGGGGGCAAAGAACACTGAAGCTTTCTTT.

At least ten counts were recorded for this clonotype. The rearrangement links TRBV20-1 to TRBJ2-5; D unresolved. Germline lookup yields CDR1 DFQATT and CDR2 SNEGSKA (reference sequence). V lost 0 bases to trimming and J lost 2 bases, with 13 bases between them. The CDR3 is 15 amino acids. CDR3 amino acids: CSARDAATFQETQYF. CDR3 DNA sequence: TGCAGTGCTAGAGATGCGGCAACCTTTCAAGAGACCCAGTACTTC.

Many counts were recorded for this clonotype. This chain connects TRBV28 to TRBJ1-5; tentative D call: TRBD1 (6 bases). The CDR3 totals 18 residues. Per the germline V gene, CDR1 is MDHEN and CDR2 is SYDVKM. Trimming cost V 6 bases and J 6 bases, with 27 bases left between them. The DNA for the CDR3 is TGTGCCAGCAGACCCCCCCCGGGGGGCGCAGAACGAATTCAGCCCCAGCATTTT. Its translation is CASRPPPGGAERIQPQHF.

This clonotype was seen more than once but under ten times. The gene calls are TRBV28 and TRBJ1-2, with TRBD1 matching 7 bases. Losses at the gene ends were 2 bases for V and 5 bases for J; bases not matched to a gene: 5. CDR3 length: 14 residues. The germline V gene encodes CDR1 MDHEN and CDR2 SYDVKM. CDR3 bases: TGTGCCAGCAGTTTAACAGGGGTGGGATATGGCTACACCTTC. Translated, it gives CASSLTGVGYGYTF.

This clonotype was seen at least ten times. As DNA, the CDR3 is TGTGCCAGCAGTTTAACGGACAGCGGTGGCTACACCTTC. This gives the protein CASSLTDSGGYTF. This chain uses TRBV28 with TRBJ1-2, with a possible D match to TRBD1 (6 bases). The V gene's germline CDR1 is MDHEN and CDR2 SYDVKM. There are 13 residues in the CDR3. The V end lost 2 bases, the J end lost 7 bases, and 11 bases lay between the germline ends.

V and J are TRBV20-1 and TRBJ2-1; TRBD2 agrees at 7 bases. The junction had 10 bases not matched to a gene; V was cut back by 5 bases and J by 3 bases. Germline V gives CDR1 DFQATT, CDR2 SNEGSKA (reference sequence). The CDR3 is made up of 15 amino acids. As DNA, the CDR3 is TGCAGTGCTGGTCCCGGGACTAAAGACTACAATGAGCAGTTCTTC. This codes for CSAGPGTKDYNEQFF.

The rearrangement links TRBV12-3 or TRBV12-4 to TRBJ2-5; D remains unclear. The CDR3 loop spans 13 amino acids. Trimming pared 2 bases from V and 5 bases from J, leaving 9 bases between. CDR3 sequence: CASSLRIGETQYF. The CDR3 nucleotides read TGTGCCAGCAGTTTAAGGATCGGGGAGACCCAGTACTTC.

The table lists this clonotype with many counts. V gene TRBV28 combines with J gene TRBJ1-2; the D gene is possibly TRBD1 (5 bases). Trimming took off 6 bases at V and 4 bases at J, with 18 bases between the two ends. CDR3 length equals 15 residues. The germline gives CDR1 MDHEN, CDR2 SYDVKM. The CDR3 loop reads CASSTDFREGYGYTF. CDR3 in DNA: TGTGCCAGCAGCACGGACTTCAGGGAGGGCTATGGCTACACCTTC.

The chain uses TRBV19 and TRBJ2-3; the D gene is possibly TRBD2 (5 bases). From germline, CDR1 is LNHDA and CDR2 SQIVND (reference sequence). CDR3 length equals 15 residues. The V and J ends lost 4 bases and 0 bases respectively, with 11 bases between them. The DNA for the CDR3 is TGTGCCAGTAGTACCCTCCGGGGTAGCACAGATACGCAGTATTTT. Amino acids: CASSTLRGSTDTQYF.

This clonotype was picked up one time. Relative to the germline gene, one junction end is altered; a read error may explain this. The chain links TRBV13 to TRBJ2-1, with 7 bases aligning to TRBD1. CDR1 and CDR2 (germline): PRHDT, FYEKMQ (reference sequence). The CDR3 spans 17 residues. The CDR3 reads CASSQATYETGRKEQFF. The CDR3 nucleotides are TGCGCCAGCAGCCAAGCGACTTACGAGACAGGGCGGAAGGAGCAGTTCTTC.

There are many counts of this clonotype. V is TRBV27 and J is TRBJ2-7, with 8 positions matching TRBD1. Trimming cost V 0 bases and J 4 bases; bases outside gene matches: 5. There are 15 residues in the CDR3. Germline V gives CDR1 MNHEY, CDR2 SMNVEV (reference sequence). The CDR3 nucleotides read TGTGCCAGCAGTTTATCGGGGACAGGAGGTTACGAGCAGTACTTC. Translated, it gives CASSLSGTGGYEQYF.

This clonotype has just a few counts. The rearrangement uses TRBV19 and TRBJ1-6; no firm D call. V lost 4 bases to trimming and J lost 7 bases, with 11 bases between them. The CDR3 is made up of 14 amino acids. Germline CDR1 and CDR2: LNHDA and SQIVND (reference sequence). CDR3 region: CASSNTGNNSPLHF. Here the CDR3 DNA reads TGTGCCAGTAGTAACACGGGTAACAATTCACCCCTCCACTTT.

This clonotype was observed many times. CDR3 bases: TGTGCCAGCAGTGCGTTAAAGAGCAATCAGCCCCAGCATTTT. Protein product: CASSALKSNQPQHF. This rearrangement joins TRBV2 to TRBJ1-5; unclear D gene. V lost 4 bases, J lost 1 base, and 8 bases lay in between. Germline CDR1 is SNHLY and CDR2 is FYNNEI. The CDR3 is 14 residues long.

Points on this clonotype: Since a much larger clone is just one base distant, this may be a read error. J is TRBJ1-6 and V is TRBV28; D gene uncertain. CDR1 MDHEN and CDR2 SYDVKM come from the germline V gene. Trimming removed 6 bases at V and 5 bases at J, with 11 bases between. The CDR3 consists of 14 residues. The CDR3 loop is CASRPAGDNSPLHF. DNA for the CDR3: TGTGCCAGCAGACCGGCAGGAGATAATTCACCCCTCCACTTT.

This clonotype was detected a few times. The chain has TRBV6-1 and TRBJ2-3; 7 bases line up with TRBD2. This CDR3 contains 15 residues. The V gene end was trimmed by 6 bases and the J gene end by 1 base; junction bases not matched to a gene: 7. The germline V gene has CDR1 MNHNS and CDR2 SASEGT. This CDR3 is CASSWTSARTDTQYF. The CDR3 region has the DNA TGTGCCAGCAGCTGGACTAGTGCCCGCACAGATACGCAGTATTTT.

This clonotype was seen only a few times. This rearrangement joins TRBV10-2 to TRBJ1-2; D might be TRBD1 (6 bases). The CDR3 extends over 13 amino acids. From germline, CDR1 is WSHSY and CDR2 SAAADI. V was trimmed by 6 bases and J by 6 bases, leaving 14 bases between them. Here the CDR3 reads CASRAGSGDGYTF. DNA of the CDR3: TGCGCCAGCAGAGCGGGTTCAGGGGATGGCTACACCTTC.

There are a few counts of this clonotype. V usage is TRBV4-1 and J usage is TRBJ2-1, with D unclear. The length of the CDR3 is 13 residues. Germline V gene sequence: CDR1 MGHRA, CDR2 YSYEKL. V shed 4 bases and J shed 7 bases, with 11 bases lying between them. CDR3 in DNA: TGCGCCAGCAGCCCCTCAGTACTTAATGAGCAGTTCTTC. Its translation: CASSPSVLNEQFF.